The 21 T cell receptor beta chains given below trace back to one sample, sequenced in a study of blood T cell repertoires in COVID-19. The table came from immunoSEQ multiplex PCR; TCRdb's copy has only in-frame clones and leaves some out. The sample carries over 200,000 clones, about 90% recorded once. Sequencing was performed on peripheral blood. All receptors derive from a woman between 18 and 29 years old who had recovered from COVID-19.

This chain links TRBV6-5 with TRBJ1-2; 8 nucleotides match TRBD1. The CDR3 runs 15 residues. J gave up 8 bases and V 5 bases, and 13 bases lay outside the gene matches. Germline V gene lookup returns CDR1 MNHEY and CDR2 SVGAGI. CDR3 residues: CASSRHQQGEEGYTF. CDR3 bases: TGTGCCAGCAGTCGCCACCAACAGGGGGAGGAAGGCTACACCTTC.

This rearrangement joins TRBV27 to TRBJ2-5; D unclear. Germline V gene lookup returns CDR1 MNHEY and CDR2 SMNVEV (reference sequence). V lost 1 base and J lost 1, with 10 bases in between. The CDR3 totals 15 residues. The CDR3 reads CASSLYRSTQETQYF. CDR3 nucleotides: TGTGCCAGCAGTTTATATAGGAGCACCCAAGAGACCCAGTACTTC.

This chain joins TRBV7-2 and TRBJ1-1; 10 nucleotides line up with TRBD1. The CDR3 spans 18 residues. Germline CDR1 is SGHTA and CDR2 is FQGNSA. The J segment lost 3 bases and the V segment lost 0 bases, leaving 10 bases of the junction unmatched. The CDR3 here is CASSLAGTGVGMDTEAFF. The CDR3 nucleotides are TGTGCCAGCAGCTTAGCCGGGACAGGGGTCGGGATGGACACTGAAGCTTTCTTT. Complete variable domain (other parts from reference TRBV7-2 and TRBJ1-1): GAGVSQSPSNKVTEKGKDVELRCDPISGHTALYWYRQSLGQGLEFLIYFQGNSAPDKSGLPSDRFSAERTGGSVSTLTIQRTQQEDSAVYLCASSLAGTGVGMDTEAFFGQGTRLTVV.

The chain carries TRBV6-5 and TRBJ2-1, with TRBD2 matching 8 bases. The CDR3 runs to 16 residues. With V trimmed by 4 bases and J by 5 bases, 10 bases remained unmatched. CDR1 MNHEY and CDR2 SVGAGI come from the germline V gene. The CDR3 bases are TGTGCCAGCAGTTTGAGCCCGGGACTAGTTGACAATGAGCAGTTCTTC. Residues: CASSLSPGLVDNEQFF.

V usage is TRBV27 and J usage is TRBJ1-6; a weak D match, TRBD1 (5 bases). V lost 2 bases to trimming and J lost 5 bases, with 13 bases between them. CDR1 is MNHEY, CDR2 SMNVEV, per germline (reference sequence). The CDR3 is 16 amino acids. DNA of the CDR3: TGTGCCAGCAGTTTAGGTCGGGGGACCGATAATTCACCCCTCCACTTT. Translating gives CASSLGRGTDNSPLHF.

J is TRBJ2-7 and V is TRBV5-1; 8 positions agree with TRBD2. V was pared by 2 bases and J by 5 bases, with 6 bases of the junction left unmatched. The germline V gene has CDR1 SGHRS and CDR2 YFSETQ. The CDR3 contains 14 residues. The chain's CDR3 is CASSFGTSGNEQYF. CDR3 sequence (DNA): TGCGCCAGCAGCTTCGGGACTAGTGGCAACGAGCAGTACTTC.

The gene calls are TRBV19 and TRBJ2-7; a weak D match, TRBD1 (5 bases). From germline, CDR1 is LNHDA and CDR2 SQIVND (reference sequence). V lost 1 base, J lost 4 bases, and 11 bases lay in between. The CDR3 loop spans 14 amino acids. The CDR3 coding sequence is TGTGCCAGTAGTATAGCAGGGAACCTATACGAGCAGTACTTC. It yields the protein CASSIAGNLYEQYF.

This rearrangement joins TRBV7-9 to TRBJ2-3, with TRBD1 as a possible D gene (5 bases). In germline, CDR1 is SEHNR, CDR2 FQNEAQ (reference sequence). Trimming took off 4 bases at V and 10 bases at J, with 18 bases between the two ends. The CDR3 spans 14 residues. CDR3 protein: CASSSWTSTRAQYF. CDR3 DNA: TGTGCCAGCAGCTCTTGGACCAGCACCAGGGCGCAGTATTTT.

J is TRBJ1-5 and V is TRBV3-1 (or the pseudogene TRBV3-2), with 12 bases fitting TRBD1. CDR3 length equals 16 residues. Germline V gene sequence: CDR1 LGHDT, CDR2 YNNKEL (reference sequence). V was pared by 1 base and J by 6 bases, with 4 bases of the junction left unmatched. This CDR3 is CASSQAGTGGSQPQHF. CDR3 coding DNA: TGTGCCAGCAGCCAAGCCGGGACAGGGGGCTCTCAGCCCCAGCATTTT.

This rearrangement joins TRBV20-1 to TRBJ2-4; 10 bases agree with TRBD2. The CDR3 sequence is 16 residues long. Per the germline V gene, CDR1 is DFQATT and CDR2 is SNEGSKA (reference sequence). V lost 3 bases, J lost 3 bases, and 8 bases stayed unmatched. This CDR3 is CSASVQREGGKNIQYF. The CDR3, as DNA: TGCAGTGCTAGTGTCCAGCGGGAGGGTGGCAAAAACATTCAGTACTTC.

The chain carries TRBV19 and TRBJ1-1, with a tentative D call TRBD1 (5 bases). The germline V and J ends were trimmed by 0 bases and 4 bases, with 6 bases remaining between them. CDR1 is LNHDA and CDR2 is SQIVND in the germline V gene (reference sequence). This CDR3 comprises 13 residues. The CDR3 nucleotides read TGTGCCAGTAGTATAGAGGGGCGCACTGAAGCTTTCTTT. Translating gives CASSIEGRTEAFF.

CDR3 bases: TGTGCCACCAGCGGTGGACTAGCGGGAGTCTACGAGCAGTACTTC. This codes for CATSGGLAGVYEQYF. The V call is TRBV15, the J call TRBJ2-7; TRBD2 matches 13 bases. The J segment lost 3 bases and the V segment lost 5 bases, leaving 4 bases of the junction unmatched. The CDR3 consists of 15 residues. The V gene's germline CDR1 is LNHNV and CDR2 YYDKDF (reference sequence).

The CDR3 DNA sequence: TGTGCCAGCAGTGTAGGAAGGACTAGCGGGAGTGATGAGCAGTTCTTC. This sequence encodes CASSVGRTSGSDEQFF. The V call is TRBV6-2 or TRBV6-3, the J call TRBJ2-1; TRBD2 agrees at 13 bases. The CDR3 is made up of 16 amino acids. The V segment lost 5 bases and the J segment 8 bases; nucleotides outside the gene matches: 9. The germline CDR1 and CDR2 sequences are MNHEY and SVGEGT.

The chain couples TRBV5-5 to TRBJ1-2; tentative D call: TRBD1 (6 bases). Trimming pared 3 bases from V and 2 bases from J, leaving 11 bases between. The length of the CDR3 is 14 residues. The germline gives CDR1 SGHKS, CDR2 YYEKEE (reference sequence). As DNA, the CDR3 is TGTGCCAGCAGCTGGACAGTGGCAAACTATGGCTACACCTTC. Protein: CASSWTVANYGYTF.

Notes on this clone: Other DNA sequences in the sample encode the same CDR3. The chain is built from TRBV6-6 and TRBJ1-5; TRBD1 agrees at 7 bases. V gave up 6 bases and J gave up 4 bases; unmatched junction bases: 6. Germline CDR1 is MNHNY and CDR2 is SVGAGI (reference sequence). CDR3 length: 14 amino acids. DNA of the CDR3: TGTGCCAGCAGCCAGGGACAGTATAATCAGCCCCAGCATTTT. This encodes CASSQGQYNQPQHF.

This sequence joins TRBV19 and TRBJ2-5, with 9 bases fitting TRBD2. The CDR3 runs 18 residues. Germline V gene data show CDR1 as LNHDA and CDR2 as SQIVND (reference sequence). The V gene end was trimmed by 5 bases and the J gene end by 2 bases; junction bases not matched to a gene: 15. The DNA of the CDR3 is TGTGCCAGTAGTCTTTGGCCCAGCGGGAGGACTAGGCAAGAGACCCAGTACTTC. Its protein is CASSLWPSGRTRQETQYF.

This rearrangement joins TRBV5-4 to TRBJ1-5; 7 bases agree with TRBD1. The CDR3 has 14 amino acids. V was clipped by 1 base and J by 4 bases; unmatched bases: 2. Germline V gene data show CDR1 as SGHNT and CDR2 as YYREEE (reference sequence). DNA for the CDR3: TGTGCCAGCAGCTTGAAGGGGGCAAATCAGCCCCAGCATTTT. Its translation: CASSLKGANQPQHF.

This clone was detected only once. This chain uses TRBV30 with TRBJ2-3, with 8 bases identical to TRBD2. This CDR3 is 15 amino acids long. J was trimmed by 3 bases and V by 3 bases; bases with no gene match: 8. The V gene's germline CDR1 is GTSNPN and CDR2 SVGIG (reference sequence). This CDR3 reads CAWSSGRSGTDTQYF. The DNA of the CDR3 is TGTGCCTGGAGCAGCGGGAGAAGTGGAACAGATACGCAGTATTTT. Based on the CDR3 plus reference TRBV30 and TRBJ2-3, the full variable domain is SQTIHQWPATLVQPVGSPLSLECTVEGTSNPNLYWYRQAAGRGLQLLFYSVGIGQISSEVPQNLSASRPQDRQFILSSKKLLLSDSGFYLCAWSSGRSGTDTQYFGPGTRLTVL.

The chain carries TRBV4-1 and TRBJ2-7; the D is unclear. The germline V gene has CDR1 MGHRA and CDR2 YSYEKL. V gave up 0 bases and J gave up 0 bases, with 9 bases separating them. The CDR3 has 15 amino acids. CDR3 amino acids: CASSQERRGSYEQYF. The CDR3 bases are TGCGCCAGCAGCCAAGAAAGACGCGGCTCCTACGAGCAGTACTTC.

The V and J genes are TRBV5-6 and TRBJ2-3; a possible D gene is TRBD1 (6 bases). The CDR3 extends over 12 amino acids. V shed 2 bases and J shed 6 bases, with 7 bases lying between them. Germline CDR1 reads SGHDT; CDR2 reads YYEEEE. The CDR3 DNA sequence: TGTGCCAGCAGCTTAGACAGGGATACGCAGTATTTT. Translated: CASSLDRDTQYF.

The CDR3: CASSSSEGHNEQFF. The CDR3 coding sequence is TGCGCCAGCAGCTCAAGCGAGGGCCACAATGAGCAGTTCTTC. The rearrangement joins TRBV4-1 to TRBJ2-1; D is perhaps TRBD2 (5 bases). The CDR3 runs to 14 residues. Germline V CDR1 and CDR2: MGHRA, YSYEKL. The V and J ends lost 5 bases and 5 bases respectively, with 13 bases between them.